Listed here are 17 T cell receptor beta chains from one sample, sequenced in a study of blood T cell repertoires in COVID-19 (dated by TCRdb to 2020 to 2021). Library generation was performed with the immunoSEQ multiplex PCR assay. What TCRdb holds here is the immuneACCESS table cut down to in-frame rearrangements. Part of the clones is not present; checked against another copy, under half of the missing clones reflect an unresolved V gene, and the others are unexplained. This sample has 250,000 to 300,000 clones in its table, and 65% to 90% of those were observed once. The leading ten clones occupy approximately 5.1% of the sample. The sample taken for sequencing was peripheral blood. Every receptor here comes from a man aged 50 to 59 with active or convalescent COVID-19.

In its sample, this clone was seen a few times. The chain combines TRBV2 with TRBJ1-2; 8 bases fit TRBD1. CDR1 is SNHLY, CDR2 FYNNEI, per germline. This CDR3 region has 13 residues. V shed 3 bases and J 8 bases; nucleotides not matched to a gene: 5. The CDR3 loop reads CASSETGVSGYTF. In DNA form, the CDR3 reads TGTGCCAGCAGTGAGACAGGGGTCTCAGGCTACACCTTC.

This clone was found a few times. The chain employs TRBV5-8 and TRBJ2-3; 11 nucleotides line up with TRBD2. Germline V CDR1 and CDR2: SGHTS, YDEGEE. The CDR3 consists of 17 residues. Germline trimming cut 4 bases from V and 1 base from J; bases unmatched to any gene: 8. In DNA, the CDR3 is TGTGCCAGCAGCGGGGGGGGACTAGCGGAAGGCACAGATACGCAGTATTTT. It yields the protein CASSGGGLAEGTDTQYF.

Written as DNA, the CDR3 is TGTGCCAGCAGGCTAGCGGGAGCATGGTTCTTC. Amino acid sequence: CASRLAGAWFF. This rearrangement joins TRBV27 to TRBJ2-1; 10 bases are shared with TRBD2. V lost 6 bases, J lost 15 bases, and 5 bases stayed unmatched. The germline V gene has CDR1 MNHEY and CDR2 SMNVEV (reference sequence). The CDR3 is made up of 11 amino acids.

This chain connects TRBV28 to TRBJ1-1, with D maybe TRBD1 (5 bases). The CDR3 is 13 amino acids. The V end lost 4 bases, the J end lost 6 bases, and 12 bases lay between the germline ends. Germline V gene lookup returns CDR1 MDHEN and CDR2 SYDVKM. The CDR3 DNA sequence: TGTGCCAGCAGTTCCCCAGGGATCCCTGAAGCTTTCTTT. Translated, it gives CASSSPGIPEAFF.

DNA for the CDR3: TGTGCCAGCAGCCACAGGGAATTGGAGGAAAAACTGTTTTTT. It yields the protein CASSHRELEEKLFF. The genes are TRBV5-6 and TRBJ1-4; possibly TRBD1 for D (6 bases). There are 14 residues in the CDR3. Trimming took off 4 bases at V and 8 bases at J, with 15 bases between the two ends. Germline lookup yields CDR1 SGHDT and CDR2 YYEEEE. The full variable domain, its missing parts supplied by reference TRBV5-6 and TRBJ1-4, is DAGVTQSPTHLIKTRGQQVTLRCSPKSGHDTVSWYQQALGQGPQFIFQYYEEEERQRGNFPDRFSGHQFPNYSSELNVNALLLGDSALYLCASSHRELEEKLFFGSGTQLSVL.

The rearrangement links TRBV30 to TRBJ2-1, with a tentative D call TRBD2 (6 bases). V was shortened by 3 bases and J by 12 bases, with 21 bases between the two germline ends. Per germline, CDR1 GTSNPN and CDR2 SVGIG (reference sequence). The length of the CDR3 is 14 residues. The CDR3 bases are TGTGCCTGGAGCGGCGGAGGGGCCCTCAGAGGGCAGTTCTTC. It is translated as CAWSGGGALRGQFF. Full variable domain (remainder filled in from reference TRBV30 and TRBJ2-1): SQTIHQWPATLVQPVGSPLSLECTVEGTSNPNLYWYRQAAGRGLQLLFYSVGIGQISSEVPQNLSASRPQDRQFILSSKKLLLSDSGFYLCAWSGGGALRGQFFGPGTRLTVL.

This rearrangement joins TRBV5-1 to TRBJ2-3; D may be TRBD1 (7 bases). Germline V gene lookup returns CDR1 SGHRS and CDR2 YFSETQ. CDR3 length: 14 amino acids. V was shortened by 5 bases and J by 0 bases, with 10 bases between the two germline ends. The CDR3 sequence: CASREGASTDTQYF. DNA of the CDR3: TGCGCCAGCAGGGAGGGGGCCAGCACAGATACGCAGTATTTT.

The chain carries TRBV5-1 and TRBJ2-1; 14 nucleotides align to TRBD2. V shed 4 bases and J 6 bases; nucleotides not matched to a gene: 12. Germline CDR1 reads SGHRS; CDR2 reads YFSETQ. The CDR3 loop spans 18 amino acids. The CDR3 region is CASSPQGLAGEGLNEQFF. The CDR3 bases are TGCGCCAGCAGCCCTCAGGGACTAGCGGGAGAGGGGCTCAATGAGCAGTTCTTC.

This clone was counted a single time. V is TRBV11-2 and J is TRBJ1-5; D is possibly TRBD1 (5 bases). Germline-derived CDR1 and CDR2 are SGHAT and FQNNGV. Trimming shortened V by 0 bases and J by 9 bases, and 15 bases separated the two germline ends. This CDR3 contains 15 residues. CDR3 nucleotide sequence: TGTGCCAGCAGCTTAGATAGGGGCGCTACGTCGCCCCAGCATTTT. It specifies CASSLDRGATSPQHF.

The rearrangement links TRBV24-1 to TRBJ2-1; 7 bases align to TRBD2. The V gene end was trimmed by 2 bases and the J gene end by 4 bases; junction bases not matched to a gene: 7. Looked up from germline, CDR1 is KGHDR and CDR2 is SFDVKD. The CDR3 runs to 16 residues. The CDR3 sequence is CATSDSETSRYNEQFF. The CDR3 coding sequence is TGTGCCACCAGTGATTCCGAGACTAGCAGATACAATGAGCAGTTCTTC.

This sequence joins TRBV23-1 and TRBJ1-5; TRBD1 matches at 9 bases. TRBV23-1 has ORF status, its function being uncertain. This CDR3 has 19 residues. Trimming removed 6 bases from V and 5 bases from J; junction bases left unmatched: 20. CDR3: CASRPPRSPTGGADQPQHF. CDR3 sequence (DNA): TGCGCCAGCAGGCCTCCACGAAGCCCTACAGGGGGCGCGGATCAGCCCCAGCATTTT.

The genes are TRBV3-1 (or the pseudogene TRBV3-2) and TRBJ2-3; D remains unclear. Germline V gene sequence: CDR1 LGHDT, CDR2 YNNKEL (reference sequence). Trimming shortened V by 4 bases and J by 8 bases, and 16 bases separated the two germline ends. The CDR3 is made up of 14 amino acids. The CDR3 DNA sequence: TGTGCCAGCAGCCCCGAGCTGGCCCGGAGTACGCAGTATTTT. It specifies CASSPELARSTQYF.

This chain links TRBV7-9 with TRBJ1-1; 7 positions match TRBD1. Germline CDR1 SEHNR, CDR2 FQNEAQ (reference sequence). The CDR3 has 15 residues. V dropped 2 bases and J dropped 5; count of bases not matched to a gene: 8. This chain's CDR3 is CASSLRQGQGTEAFF. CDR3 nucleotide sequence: TGTGCCAGCAGCTTACGACAGGGCCAGGGGACTGAAGCTTTCTTT. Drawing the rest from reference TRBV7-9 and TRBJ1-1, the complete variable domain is DTGVSQNPRHKITKRGQNVTFRCDPISEHNRLYWYRQTLGQGPEFLTYFQNEAQLEKSRLLSDRFSAERPKGSFSTLEIQRTEQGDSAMYLCASSLRQGQGTEAFFGQGTRLTVV.

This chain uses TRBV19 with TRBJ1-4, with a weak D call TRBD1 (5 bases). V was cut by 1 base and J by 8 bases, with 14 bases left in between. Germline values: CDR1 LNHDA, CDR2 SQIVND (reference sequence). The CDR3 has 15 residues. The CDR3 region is CASSIGGMIGEKLFF. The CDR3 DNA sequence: TGTGCCAGTAGTATAGGGGGCATGATCGGGGAAAAACTGTTTTTT.

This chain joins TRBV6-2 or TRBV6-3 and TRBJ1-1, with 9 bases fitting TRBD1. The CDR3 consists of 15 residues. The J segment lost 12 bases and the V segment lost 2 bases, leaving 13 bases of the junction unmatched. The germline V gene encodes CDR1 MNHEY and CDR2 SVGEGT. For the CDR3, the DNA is TGTGCCAGCAGTTACCGGAATTTCCGGGACAGGGCGTCTTTCTTT. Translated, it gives CASSYRNFRDRASFF.

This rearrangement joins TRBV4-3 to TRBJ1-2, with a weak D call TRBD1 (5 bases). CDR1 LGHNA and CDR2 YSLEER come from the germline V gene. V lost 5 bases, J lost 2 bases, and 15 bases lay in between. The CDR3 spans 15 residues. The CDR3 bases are TGCGCCAGCAGCAATAGACCGGGGGTGAACTATGGCTACACCTTC. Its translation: CASSNRPGVNYGYTF.

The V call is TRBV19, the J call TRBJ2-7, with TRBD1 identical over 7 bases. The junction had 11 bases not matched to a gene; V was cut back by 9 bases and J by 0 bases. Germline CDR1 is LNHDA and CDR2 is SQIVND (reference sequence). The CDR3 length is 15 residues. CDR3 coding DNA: TGTGCCAGGGTAATGGGGACAGCTCCCTCCTACGAGCAGTACTTC. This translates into CARVMGTAPSYEQYF.